These 32 T cell receptor beta chains share one sample of origin, sequenced in a study of shared clonotypes between healthy human individuals. Only in-frame clones appear in the TCRdb table, and some are missing; sequencing was by immunoSEQ multiplex PCR. The data show some 2,000,000 clones, over 85% seen once. The source material was naive CD4+ T cells sorted from blood. As for subset: CD45RA+ positively selected. Receptors were obtained from a man aged 18 to 35 in good health.

This rearrangement joins TRBV6-5 to TRBJ2-7; unclear D gene. The CDR3 length is 15 residues. Deletions cut 5 bases from V and 0 bases from J, with 14 bases between. Germline V gene data show CDR1 as MNHEY and CDR2 as SVGAGI. The CDR3 coding sequence is TGTGCCAGCAGTCGCTACCTAGATAGCTCCTACGAGCAGTACTTC. Translated: CASSRYLDSSYEQYF.

The CDR3 loop is CAWRRNSGGGEKLFF. CDR3 DNA sequence: TGTGCCTGGAGAAGGAATTCAGGGGGGGGTGAAAAACTGTTTTTT. This chain joins TRBV30 and TRBJ1-4, with 7 bases aligning to TRBD1. The ends lost 3 bases at V and 7 bases at J; junction bases unmatched: 11. Germline CDR1 reads GTSNPN; CDR2 reads SVGIG (reference sequence). CDR3 length: 15 amino acids.

This chain joins TRBV6-5 and TRBJ2-7; TRBD1 agrees at 9 bases. The trim removed 5 bases at V and 5 bases at J, leaving 7 bases unmatched. The CDR3 contains 14 residues. The germline V gene has CDR1 MNHEY and CDR2 SVGAGI. The CDR3 DNA reads TGTGCCAGCAGTAGGGGACAGGGTACGGACGAGCAGTACTTC. Translation: CASSRGQGTDEQYF.

The chain combines TRBV6-5 with TRBJ1-2; maybe TRBD1 (5 bases). Germline V gene data show CDR1 as MNHEY and CDR2 as SVGAGI. This CDR3 has 16 amino acids. V was cut by 4 bases and J by 8 bases, with 23 bases left in between. In nucleotides, the CDR3 is TGTGCCAGCAGTTCCTCGGGACTCCTCATAACGACAGGCTACACCTTC. Residues: CASSSSGLLITTGYTF.

This clone showed up just once. The J gene is TRBJ1-6, the V gene TRBV12-5; D is perhaps TRBD1 (5 bases). The ends were cut back, 3 bases at V and 9 bases at J, with 15 bases in the middle. Looked up from germline, CDR1 is LGHNT and CDR2 is FRNRAP. The CDR3 extends over 15 amino acids. DNA for the CDR3: TGTGCTAGTGGTTTATACCAGGGTTTTGGTTCACCCCTCCACTTT. This translates into CASGLYQGFGSPLHF.

This chain joins TRBV13 and TRBJ2-7; 9 bases line up with TRBD2. Per germline, CDR1 PRHDT and CDR2 FYEKMQ (reference sequence). CDR3 length equals 16 residues. V was pared by 6 bases and J by 2 bases, with 11 bases of the junction left unmatched. CDR3 nucleotides: TGTGCCAGCAGGCGGCTAGCGGGACCTTCGACCTACGAGCAGTACTTC. This gives the protein CASRRLAGPSTYEQYF.

This clone was recorded once. This chain connects TRBV10-3 to TRBJ2-1; unclear D gene. This CDR3 has 15 amino acids. Per the germline V gene, CDR1 is ENHRY and CDR2 is SYGVKD. V lost 2 bases, J lost 2 bases, and 10 bases lay in between. In DNA, the CDR3 is TGTGCCATCAGTGAGGATAGTGGACCCTACAATGAGCAGTTCTTC. The encoded protein is CAISEDSGPYNEQFF.

This chain joins TRBV5-1 and TRBJ1-6, with 12 bases matching TRBD1. V shed 3 bases and J 4 bases; nucleotides not matched to a gene: 14. This CDR3 comprises 20 residues. From germline, CDR1 is SGHRS and CDR2 YFSETQ. In nucleotides, the CDR3 is TGCGCCAGCAGCTCCTTAACGGGACAGGGGGCGGAAAGTTATAATTCACCCCTCCACTTT. Translating gives CASSSLTGQGAESYNSPLHF.

The rearrangement uses TRBV30 and TRBJ1-2, with D unclear. V was clipped by 4 bases and J by 1 base, with 10 bases between them. The length of the CDR3 is 13 residues. In germline, CDR1 is GTSNPN, CDR2 SVGIG (reference sequence). DNA of the CDR3: TGTGCCTGGACCGCCCAATTTAACTATGGCTACACCTTC. Protein sequence: CAWTAQFNYGYTF.

On this clone: A much larger clone differs by one base, so this may be a read error. The J gene is TRBJ1-2, the V gene TRBV5-4, with D unresolved. V was shortened by 4 bases and J by 6 bases, with 10 bases between the two germline ends. Germline V gene data show CDR1 as SGHNT and CDR2 as YYREEE (reference sequence). CDR3 length: 12 amino acids. CDR3 amino acids: CASSMVENGYTF. As DNA, the CDR3 is TGTGCCAGCAGCATGGTAGAGAATGGCTACACCTTC.

V and J are TRBV7-2 and TRBJ2-1, with 7 nucleotides matching TRBD1. After removal of 5 bases from V and 2 bases from J, the junction contained 3 bases not matched to a gene. Germline V gene sequence: CDR1 SGHTA, CDR2 FQGNSA. This CDR3 is built from 14 residues. CDR3 nucleotide sequence: TGTGCCAGCAGCCCAGGGACAGCCTACAATGAGCAGTTCTTC. This gives the protein CASSPGTAYNEQFF. The full variable domain, completed using reference TRBV7-2 and TRBJ2-1, is GAGVSQSPSNKVTEKGKDVELRCDPISGHTALYWYRQSLGQGLEFLIYFQGNSAPDKSGLPSDRFSAERTGGSVSTLTIQRTQQEDSAVYLCASSPGTAYNEQFFGPGTRLTVL.

The rearrangement joins TRBV5-1 to TRBJ2-1; D is perhaps TRBD2 (6 bases). Per germline, CDR1 SGHRS and CDR2 YFSETQ. Trimming stripped 0 bases from V and 6 bases from J, with 13 bases between. This CDR3 contains 15 residues. CDR3 amino acids: CASSLGRGDVNEQFF. CDR3 bases: TGCGCCAGCAGCTTGGGGCGGGGCGATGTCAATGAGCAGTTCTTC.

This clone was found once. This rearrangement joins TRBV2 to TRBJ2-7; no clear D gene. Per the germline V gene, CDR1 is SNHLY and CDR2 is FYNNEI. V was trimmed by 1 base and J by 4 bases, leaving 11 bases between them. There are 14 residues in the CDR3. In DNA form, the CDR3 reads TGTGCCAGCAGTGAAGGGTTAGCAGGTTACGAGCAGTACTTC. It specifies CASSEGLAGYEQYF.

The rearrangement links TRBV18 to TRBJ1-2; possibly TRBD1 for D (5 bases). The CDR3 runs to 13 residues. The ends were cut back, 2 bases at V and 8 bases at J, with 12 bases in the middle. The V gene's germline CDR1 is KGHSH and CDR2 LQKENI. The CDR3 DNA reads TGTGCCAGCTCACCAAGCAGGGACCGAGGCTACACCTTC. This gives the protein CASSPSRDRGYTF.

This clone was seen only once. DNA for the CDR3: TGTGCCAGTTTAGCGGAGGTCTCCTACGAGCAGTACTTC. Translated: CASLAEVSYEQYF. The gene calls are TRBV6-1 and TRBJ2-7; possibly TRBD2 for D (6 bases). Germline V gives CDR1 MNHNS, CDR2 SASEGT. The V and J ends lost 9 bases and 0 bases respectively, with 12 bases between them. This CDR3 has 13 amino acids.

The rearrangement links TRBV18 to TRBJ2-7, with 9 bases matching TRBD1. After removal of 4 bases from V and 4 bases from J, the junction contained 8 bases not matched to a gene. This CDR3 region has 15 residues. Germline CDR1 is KGHSH and CDR2 is LQKENI. CDR3 loop: CASSQNRGLIYEQYF. Here the CDR3 DNA reads TGTGCCAGCTCACAAAACAGGGGGCTAATTTACGAGCAGTACTTC.

This clone was seen a few times. This rearrangement joins TRBV27 to TRBJ2-7; a weak D match, TRBD2 (6 bases). This CDR3 is built from 14 residues. Germline V gene sequence: CDR1 MNHEY, CDR2 SMNVEV (reference sequence). Trimming removed 4 bases from V and 6 bases from J, with 16 bases in between. For the CDR3, the DNA is TGTGCCAGCAGTTGGGGTGGGGCCGGGAGCGAGCAGTACTTC. It encodes CASSWGGAGSEQYF.

This clone was recorded only once. The junction shows a germline mismatch at one end, possibly a read error. V usage is TRBV30 and J usage is TRBJ2-7; D is unclear. CDR1 and CDR2 from the germline V gene are GTSNPN and SVGIG (reference sequence). CDR3 size: 11 residues. As DNA, the CDR3 is TGTGCCTGGCGTGTGGTAAGTGAGCAGTACTTC. Translated: CAWRVVSEQYF.

This clone was seen a few times. The J gene is TRBJ1-6, the V gene TRBV2; 8 bases map to TRBD1. This CDR3 is 15 amino acids long. V gave up 4 bases and J gave up 5 bases; unmatched junction bases: 4. Germline CDR1 SNHLY, CDR2 FYNNEI. CDR3 in DNA: TGTGCCAGCAGTGGAGGGACAGGAAATAATTCACCCCTCCACTTT. Its protein is CASSGGTGNNSPLHF. Looking up the rest from reference TRBV2 and TRBJ1-6 gives the full variable domain: EPEVTQTPSHQVTQMGQEVILRCVPISNHLYFYWYRQILGQKVEFLVSFYNNEISEKSEIFDDQFSVERPDGSNFTLKIRSTKLEDSAMYFCASSGGTGNNSPLHFGNGTRLTVT.

V usage is TRBV4-1 and J usage is TRBJ1-3; D is ambiguous. CDR1 is MGHRA, CDR2 YSYEKL, per germline. The CDR3 is made up of 16 amino acids. Trimming cost V 3 bases and J 0 bases, with 12 bases left between them. Here the CDR3 reads CASSHLAGDSGNTIYF. CDR3 sequence (DNA): TGCGCCAGCAGCCACCTCGCGGGAGACTCTGGAAACACCATATATTTT.

The V call is TRBV19, the J call TRBJ2-5, with 13 bases identical to TRBD2. The CDR3 has 14 residues. Germline trimming cut 11 bases from V and 5 bases from J; bases unmatched to any gene: 8. Germline values: CDR1 LNHDA, CDR2 SQIVND (reference sequence). Here the CDR3 reads CASSLAGGVETQYF. The CDR3 DNA reads as TGTGCCTCCTCACTAGCGGGAGGGGTCGAGACCCAGTACTTC.

The chain uses TRBV2 and TRBJ2-7; 7 bases are shared with TRBD1. Germline V gene data show CDR1 as SNHLY and CDR2 as FYNNEI. The CDR3 runs to 14 residues. J lost 9 bases, V lost 4 bases, and 12 bases had no gene match. The CDR3 loop is CASSVDRDTTMQYF. CDR3 coding DNA: TGTGCCAGCAGTGTCGACAGGGACACTACGATGCAGTACTTC.

About this clone itself: A read error may be the cause here, since a much bigger clone is one base away. The sample contains more than one DNA sequence encoding this CDR3. CDR3 amino acids: CAISGKGGDYGYTF. CDR3 coding DNA: TGTGCCATCAGTGGGAAAGGGGGAGACTATGGCTACACCTTC. The chain employs TRBV10-3 and TRBJ1-2, with D perhaps TRBD1 (6 bases). CDR1 and CDR2 (germline): ENHRY, SYGVKD. With 4 bases removed from V and 3 bases from J, the gap between germline ends came to 12 bases. This CDR3 is built from 14 residues.

The CDR3: CASSLSGTASTDTQYF. The CDR3 nucleotides are TGTGCCAGTAGTCTATCCGGGACGGCCAGCACAGATACGCAGTATTTT. This chain links TRBV19 with TRBJ2-3; D possibly uses TRBD1 or TRBD2 (5 bases each). Germline CDR1 is LNHDA and CDR2 is SQIVND (reference sequence). This CDR3 comprises 16 residues. Between the trimmed V and J ends, which lost 5 bases and 0 bases, there was a span of 15 bases.

This chain links TRBV2 with TRBJ1-2, with TRBD1 identical over 10 bases. CDR1 is SNHLY and CDR2 is FYNNEI in the germline V gene. The length of the CDR3 is 15 residues. The J segment lost 6 bases and the V segment lost 6 bases, leaving 10 bases of the junction unmatched. CDR3 in DNA: TGTGCCAGCAGAGGGACAGGGGTCACGATCGATGGCTACACCTTC. Translating gives CASRGTGVTIDGYTF.

In the case of this clone: The sample contains more than one DNA sequence encoding this CDR3. The gene calls are TRBV6-5 and TRBJ2-1; D is undetermined. Between the trimmed V and J ends, which lost 6 bases and 7 bases, there was a span of 7 bases. CDR3 length equals 11 residues. Germline CDR1 MNHEY, CDR2 SVGAGI. The CDR3 bases are TGTGCCAGCAGCCGGGCTAATGAGCAGTTCTTC. This gives the protein CASSRANEQFF.

This chain connects TRBV7-2 to TRBJ1-5; D ambiguous. V was pared by 1 base and J by 0 bases, with 4 bases between. The CDR3 loop spans 14 amino acids. Looked up from germline, CDR1 is SGHTA and CDR2 is FQGNSA. In DNA, the CDR3 is TGTGCCAGCAGCTTAGACCATAGCAATCAGCCCCAGCATTTT. As protein: CASSLDHSNQPQHF.

As to this clone: Possible read error: a much larger clone is one base away. The chain couples TRBV18 to TRBJ1-4, with D maybe TRBD1 (6 bases). V gave up 3 bases and J gave up 7 bases, with 18 bases separating them. Germline CDR1 and CDR2: KGHSH and LQKENI. The CDR3 contains 16 residues. The CDR3: CASSPQLAGGIEKLFF. The CDR3 DNA is TGTGCCAGCTCACCCCAGCTGGCGGGGGGCATTGAAAAACTGTTTTTT. The full variable domain, rest sourced from reference TRBV18 and TRBJ1-4, is NAGVMQNPRHLVRRRGQEARLRCSPMKGHSHVYWYRQLPEEGLKFMVYLQKENIIDESGMPKERFSAEFPKEGPSILRIQQVVRGDSAAYFCASSPQLAGGIEKLFFGSGTQLSVL.

The rearrangement uses TRBV7-2 and TRBJ2-1; D tentatively fits TRBD1 or TRBD2 (6 bases each). Germline V gene data show CDR1 as SGHTA and CDR2 as FQGNSA. CDR3 length: 16 residues. Trimming took off 5 bases at V and 2 bases at J, with 16 bases between the two ends. The CDR3 is CASSIQAGGTYNEQFF. The CDR3 coding sequence is TGTGCCAGCAGCATCCAAGCCGGGGGCACCTACAATGAGCAGTTCTTC.

The gene calls are TRBV20-1 and TRBJ2-7; no clear D. Germline-derived CDR1 and CDR2 are DFQATT and SNEGSKA (reference sequence). Trimming left V 0 bases short and J 7 bases short, with 4 bases between. The CDR3 length is 10 residues. CDR3 loop: CSAREREQYF. Written as DNA, the CDR3 is TGCAGTGCTAGAGAACGGGAGCAGTACTTC.

The chain couples TRBV19 to TRBJ2-6, with a weak D call TRBD2 (6 bases). V lost 6 bases, J lost 2 bases, and 8 bases lay in between. This CDR3 region has 14 residues. Germline V gives CDR1 LNHDA, CDR2 SQIVND (reference sequence). The CDR3 sequence: CASSREPGANVLTF. For the CDR3, the DNA is TGTGCCAGTAGCCGGGAGCCTGGGGCCAACGTCCTGACTTTC.

The genes are TRBV27 and TRBJ2-1, with D hard to call. Germline CDR1 reads MNHEY; CDR2 reads SMNVEV (reference sequence). There are 15 residues in the CDR3. V shed 6 bases and J shed 3 bases, with 15 bases lying between them. The CDR3 DNA sequence: TGTGCCAGCAGCCTGACACGTCCGGACTACAATGAGCAGTTCTTC. It encodes CASSLTRPDYNEQFF.